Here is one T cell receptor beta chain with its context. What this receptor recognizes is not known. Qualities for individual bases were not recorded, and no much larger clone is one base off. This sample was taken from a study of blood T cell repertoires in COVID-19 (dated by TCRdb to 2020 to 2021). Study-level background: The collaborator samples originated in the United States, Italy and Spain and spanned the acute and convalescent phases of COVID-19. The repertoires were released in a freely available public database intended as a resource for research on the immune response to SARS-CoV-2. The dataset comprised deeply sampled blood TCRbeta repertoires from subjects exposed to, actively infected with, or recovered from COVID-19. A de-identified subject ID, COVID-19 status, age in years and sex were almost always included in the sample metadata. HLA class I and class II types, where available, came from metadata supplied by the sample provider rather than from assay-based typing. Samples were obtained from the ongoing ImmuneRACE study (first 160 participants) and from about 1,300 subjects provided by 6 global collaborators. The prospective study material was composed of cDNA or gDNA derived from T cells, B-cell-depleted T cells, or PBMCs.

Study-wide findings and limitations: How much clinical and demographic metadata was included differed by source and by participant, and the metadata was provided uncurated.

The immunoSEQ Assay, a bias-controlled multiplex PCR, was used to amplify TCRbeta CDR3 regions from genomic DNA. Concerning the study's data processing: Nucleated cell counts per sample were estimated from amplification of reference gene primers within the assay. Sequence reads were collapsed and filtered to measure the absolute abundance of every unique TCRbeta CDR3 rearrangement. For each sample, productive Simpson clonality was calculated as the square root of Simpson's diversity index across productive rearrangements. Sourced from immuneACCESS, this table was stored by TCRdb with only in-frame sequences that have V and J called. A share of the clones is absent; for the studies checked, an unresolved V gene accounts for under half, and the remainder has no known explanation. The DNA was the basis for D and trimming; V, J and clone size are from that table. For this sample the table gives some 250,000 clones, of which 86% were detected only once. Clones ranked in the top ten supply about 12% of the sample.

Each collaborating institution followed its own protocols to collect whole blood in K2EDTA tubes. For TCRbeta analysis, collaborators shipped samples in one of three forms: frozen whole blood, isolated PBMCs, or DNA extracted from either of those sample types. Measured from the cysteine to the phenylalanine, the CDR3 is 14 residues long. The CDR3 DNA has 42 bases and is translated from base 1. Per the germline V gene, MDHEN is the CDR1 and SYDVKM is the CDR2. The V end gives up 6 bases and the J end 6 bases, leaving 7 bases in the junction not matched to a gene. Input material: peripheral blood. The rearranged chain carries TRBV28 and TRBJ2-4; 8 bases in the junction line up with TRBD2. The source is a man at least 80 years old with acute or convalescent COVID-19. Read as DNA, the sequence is TGTGCCAGCAGCCTTTACCGGGAGGGAAACATTCAGTACTTC. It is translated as CASSLYREGNIQYF.